Listed below are T cell receptor beta chains from one sample, sequenced in a study of shared clonotypes between healthy human individuals. Only in-frame clones appear in the TCRdb table, and some are missing; sequencing was by immunoSEQ multiplex PCR. This sample has 800,000 or so clones, with about 97% found just once. The material sequenced was naive CD8+ T cells sorted from blood. The source of these receptors is a man between 25 and 39 years old in good health. The CDR3 runs from the conserved cysteine through the conserved F or W. Fields, in order: D gene, J gene, clone size, V gene, CDR3 protein, CDR3 DNA. D genes are given only for firm matches. Rows may omit the clone size; those that give it use once, few, many or a size class.

d_gene: TRBD1
j_gene: TRBJ2-7
abundance: .
v_gene: TRBV29-1
CDR3aa: CSVRTGTGGDEQYF
CDR3nt: TGCAGCGTTCGAACCGGGACAGGTGGCGACGAGCAGTACTTC

d_gene: .
j_gene: TRBJ1-3
abundance: .
v_gene: TRBV19
CDR3aa: CASSTWAVSGNTIYF
CDR3nt: TGTGCCAGTAGTACTTGGGCAGTCTCTGGAAACACCATATATTTT

d_gene: TRBD1
j_gene: TRBJ2-7
abundance: .
v_gene: TRBV5-8
CDR3aa: CASSSTTGVAYEQYF
CDR3nt: TGTGCCAGCAGCTCGACAACAGGGGTGGCCTACGAGCAGTACTTC

d_gene: TRBD2
j_gene: TRBJ2-7
abundance: .
v_gene: TRBV10-3
CDR3aa: CAISTGTSGISEQYF
CDR3nt: TGTGCCATCAGTACCGGGACTAGCGGCATCTCTGAGCAGTACTTC

d_gene: .
j_gene: TRBJ2-1
abundance: .
v_gene: TRBV28
CDR3aa: CASTPGGDSYNEQFF
CDR3nt: TGTGCCAGTACTCCGGGCGGGGATTCCTACAATGAGCAGTTCTTC

d_gene: TRBD2
j_gene: TRBJ2-7
abundance: .
v_gene: TRBV27
CDR3aa: CASSLKGLAGSYEQYF
CDR3nt: TGTGCCAGCAGTTTAAAGGGACTAGCGGGATCCTACGAGCAGTACTTC

d_gene: .
j_gene: TRBJ2-3
abundance: once
v_gene: TRBV2
CDR3aa: CASSGGLAGNTDTQYF
CDR3nt: TGTGCCAGCAGTGGCGGCCTCGCGGGGAACACAGATACGCAGTATTTT

d_gene: TRBD2
j_gene: TRBJ2-1
abundance: .
v_gene: TRBV29-1
CDR3aa: CSVDDRTSGGYNEQFF
CDR3nt: TGCAGCGTTGATGACCGGACTAGCGGGGGGTACAATGAGCAGTTCTTC

d_gene: TRBD2
j_gene: TRBJ2-2
abundance: .
v_gene: TRBV7-9
CDR3aa: CASSRTSGAANTGELFF
CDR3nt: TGTGCCAGCAGCCGCACTAGCGGGGCCGCGAACACCGGGGAGCTGTTTTTT

d_gene: TRBD2
j_gene: TRBJ2-1
abundance: .
v_gene: TRBV6-5
CDR3aa: CAQRGRANEQFF
CDR3nt: TGCGCTCAGCGGGGCAGGGCCAATGAGCAGTTCTTC

d_gene: .
j_gene: TRBJ2-7
abundance: .
v_gene: TRBV11-2
CDR3aa: CASSLNHEQYF
CDR3nt: TGTGCCAGCAGCTTAAACCACGAGCAGTACTTC

d_gene: .
j_gene: TRBJ2-2
abundance: .
v_gene: TRBV29-1
CDR3aa: CSGRTENTGELFF
CDR3nt: TGCAGCGGTAGGACAGAAAACACCGGGGAGCTGTTTTTT

d_gene: .
j_gene: TRBJ2-7
abundance: .
v_gene: TRBV7-7
CDR3aa: CASSLALGGSYEQYF
CDR3nt: TGTGCTAGCAGCTTAGCTTTGGGGGGCTCCTACGAGCAGTACTTC

d_gene: .
j_gene: TRBJ2-1
abundance: .
v_gene: TRBV6-5
CDR3aa: CASSPGEYNEQFF
CDR3nt: TGTGCCAGCAGTCCAGGGGAGTACAATGAGCAGTTCTTC

d_gene: .
j_gene: TRBJ1-2
abundance: .
v_gene: TRBV28
CDR3aa: CASSLLPRGVGLGGYTF
CDR3nt: TGTGCCAGCAGTTTACTCCCTCGCGGGGTCGGATTGGGTGGCTACACCTTC

d_gene: .
j_gene: TRBJ2-7
abundance: once
v_gene: TRBV6-1
CDR3aa: CASSERKGRLSSYEQYF
CDR3nt: TGTGCCAGCAGTGAAAGGAAGGGACGATTGAGCTCCTACGAGCAGTACTTC

d_gene: TRBD1
j_gene: TRBJ2-5
abundance: .
v_gene: TRBV6-5
CDR3aa: CASKITGTGEETQYF
CDR3nt: TGTGCCAGCAAAATCACCGGGACAGGGGAAGAGACCCAGTACTTC

d_gene: TRBD1
j_gene: TRBJ2-7
abundance: .
v_gene: TRBV7-7
CDR3aa: CASSSGTDTYEQYF
CDR3nt: TGTGCTAGCAGCTCTGGGACAGACACCTACGAGCAGTACTTC

d_gene: TRBD1
j_gene: TRBJ2-7
abundance: .
v_gene: TRBV2
CDR3aa: CASSLDRAWVYEQYF
CDR3nt: TGTGCCAGCAGTTTGGACAGGGCGTGGGTCTACGAGCAGTACTTC

d_gene: .
j_gene: TRBJ2-1
abundance: .
v_gene: TRBV29-1
CDR3aa: CSVEPSRTYNEQFF
CDR3nt: TGCAGCGTTGAACCGTCTAGGACCTACAATGAGCAGTTCTTC

d_gene: .
j_gene: TRBJ2-7
abundance: .
v_gene: TRBV10-1
CDR3aa: CASSYYEQYF
CDR3nt: TGCGCCAGCAGTTACTACGAGCAGTACTTC

d_gene: TRBD1
j_gene: TRBJ2-3
abundance: .
v_gene: TRBV25-1
CDR3aa: CASSGQAVSF
CDR3nt: TGTGCCAGCAGCGGACAGGCGGTGTCTTTT

d_gene: TRBD2
j_gene: TRBJ2-2
abundance: .
v_gene: TRBV28
CDR3aa: CASRKTSGSANTGELFF
CDR3nt: TGTGCCAGCAGAAAGACTAGCGGGAGTGCGAACACCGGGGAGCTGTTTTTT

d_gene: TRBD1
j_gene: TRBJ1-2
abundance: .
v_gene: TRBV5-5
CDR3aa: CASSLRTGNYGYTF
CDR3nt: TGTGCCAGCAGCCTAAGGACAGGGAACTATGGCTACACCTTC

d_gene: .
j_gene: TRBJ2-7
abundance: .
v_gene: TRBV20-1
CDR3aa: CSARDAGEQYF
CDR3nt: TGCAGTGCTAGAGACGCGGGAGAGCAGTACTTC

d_gene: TRBD2
j_gene: TRBJ2-1
abundance: .
v_gene: TRBV27
CDR3aa: CASLGLAGVNEQFF
CDR3nt: TGTGCCAGCCTGGGACTAGCGGGAGTCAATGAGCAGTTCTTC

d_gene: TRBD2
j_gene: TRBJ2-3
abundance: .
v_gene: TRBV2
CDR3aa: CASSAGTSDTDTQYF
CDR3nt: TGTGCCAGCAGTGCCGGGACTAGCGACACAGATACGCAGTATTTT

d_gene: .
j_gene: TRBJ2-7
abundance: .
v_gene: TRBV27
CDR3aa: CASSLGVSSYEQYF
CDR3nt: TGTGCCAGCAGTTTGGGCGTTAGCTCCTACGAGCAGTACTTC

d_gene: TRBD1
j_gene: TRBJ2-5
abundance: .
v_gene: TRBV5-4
CDR3aa: CASSLAYDRGPQETQYF
CDR3nt: TGTGCCAGCAGCTTGGCTTATGACAGGGGGCCCCAAGAGACCCAGTACTTC

d_gene: TRBD2
j_gene: TRBJ2-3
abundance: .
v_gene: TRBV11-1
CDR3aa: CASSASGYTDTQYF
CDR3nt: TGTGCCAGCAGTGCTAGCGGATACACAGATACGCAGTATTTT

d_gene: .
j_gene: TRBJ2-7
abundance: .
v_gene: TRBV7-9
CDR3aa: CASSSLTVAREQYF
CDR3nt: TGTGCCAGCAGCTCCCTGACAGTGGCGAGGGAGCAGTACTTC

d_gene: .
j_gene: TRBJ2-2
abundance: .
v_gene: TRBV25-1
CDR3aa: CASSESPLRSPNTGELFF
CDR3nt: TGTGCCAGCAGTGAATCTCCGCTCCGCAGCCCGAACACCGGGGAGCTGTTTTTT

d_gene: .
j_gene: TRBJ2-5
abundance: .
v_gene: TRBV11-3
CDR3aa: CASSLGNTLVETQYF
CDR3nt: TGTGCCAGCAGCTTAGGGAATACGCTAGTCGAGACCCAGTACTTC

d_gene: .
j_gene: TRBJ2-7
abundance: .
v_gene: TRBV9
CDR3aa: CASSSPEGYPYEQYF
CDR3nt: TGTGCCAGCAGCAGCCCCGAAGGGTACCCCTACGAGCAGTACTTC

d_gene: .
j_gene: TRBJ2-7
abundance: .
v_gene: TRBV5-4
CDR3aa: CASSIISGEQYF
CDR3nt: TGTGCCAGCAGCATTATCTCAGGCGAGCAGTACTTC

d_gene: .
j_gene: TRBJ2-3
abundance: once
v_gene: TRBV29-1
CDR3aa: CSVALVGTGSTDTQYF
CDR3nt: TGCAGCGTTGCCCTGGTAGGGACCGGGAGCACAGATACGCAGTATTTT

d_gene: .
j_gene: TRBJ1-1
abundance: .
v_gene: TRBV7-9
CDR3aa: CASSFFDRNTEAFF
CDR3nt: TGTGCCAGCAGCTTCTTCGACAGGAACACTGAAGCTTTCTTT

d_gene: .
j_gene: TRBJ2-1
abundance: .
v_gene: TRBV11-2
CDR3aa: CASSSKPVVSYNEQFF
CDR3nt: TGTGCCAGCAGCTCGAAGCCTGTTGTCTCCTACAATGAGCAGTTCTTC

d_gene: .
j_gene: TRBJ2-1
abundance: once
v_gene: TRBV5-1
CDR3aa: CASNLGGQYNEQFF
CDR3nt: TGCGCCAGCAATCTTGGAGGGCAATACAATGAGCAGTTCTTC

d_gene: TRBD2
j_gene: TRBJ2-5
abundance: .
v_gene: TRBV5-6
CDR3aa: CASSPGTSDQETQYF
CDR3nt: TGTGCCAGCAGCCCCGGGACTAGCGACCAAGAGACCCAGTACTTC

d_gene: .
j_gene: TRBJ1-1
abundance: .
v_gene: TRBV28
CDR3aa: CASSLSGTLTEAFF
CDR3nt: TGTGCCAGCAGTTTATCCGGGACGTTGACTGAAGCTTTCTTT

d_gene: .
j_gene: TRBJ2-5
abundance: .
v_gene: TRBV28
CDR3aa: CASTDLLVDNQETQYF
CDR3nt: TGTGCCAGCACCGACCTCCTTGTGGACAACCAAGAGACCCAGTACTTC

d_gene: TRBD1
j_gene: TRBJ2-2
abundance: .
v_gene: TRBV6-5
CDR3aa: CASSYSRTGTGELFF
CDR3nt: TGTGCCAGCAGTTACTCCAGGACAGGTACCGGGGAGCTGTTTTTT

d_gene: .
j_gene: TRBJ1-1
abundance: .
v_gene: TRBV11-2
CDR3aa: CASSPQWGYTEAFF
CDR3nt: TGTGCCAGCAGCCCCCAGTGGGGGTACACTGAAGCTTTCTTT

d_gene: .
j_gene: TRBJ1-1
abundance: once
v_gene: TRBV9
CDR3aa: CASSVVGRGVNTEAFF
CDR3nt: TGTGCCAGCAGCGTAGTTGGTCGGGGGGTGAACACTGAAGCTTTCTTT

d_gene: .
j_gene: TRBJ2-1
abundance: .
v_gene: TRBV5-4
CDR3aa: CASSLVAGYNEQFF
CDR3nt: TGTGCCAGCAGCTTGGTGGCGGGGTACAATGAGCAGTTCTTC

d_gene: .
j_gene: TRBJ1-2
abundance: .
v_gene: TRBV11-2
CDR3aa: CASSQTANYGYTF
CDR3nt: TGTGCCAGCAGCCAGACTGCTAACTATGGCTACACCTTC

d_gene: .
j_gene: TRBJ1-3
abundance: .
v_gene: TRBV5-1
CDR3aa: CASSPDPVVESSGNTIYF
CDR3nt: TGCGCCAGCAGCCCGGACCCGGTCGTCGAGTCTTCTGGAAACACCATATATTTT

d_gene: TRBD2
j_gene: TRBJ2-3
abundance: .
v_gene: TRBV4-1
CDR3aa: CASSQGLAGNSDTQYF
CDR3nt: TGCGCCAGCAGCCAAGGTTTAGCGGGAAATTCAGATACGCAGTATTTT

d_gene: .
j_gene: TRBJ2-1
abundance: once
v_gene: TRBV9
CDR3aa: CASSVAVSPSYEQFF
CDR3nt: TGTGCCAGCAGCGTAGCCGTTTCGCCATCATATGAGCAGTTCTTC

d_gene: TRBD2
j_gene: TRBJ2-3
abundance: once
v_gene: TRBV28
CDR3aa: CASNGASGLTDTQYF
CDR3nt: TGTGCCAGCAATGGGGCTAGCGGACTCACAGATACGCAGTATTTT

d_gene: TRBD1
j_gene: TRBJ2-7
abundance: .
v_gene: TRBV13
CDR3aa: CASSEAGTGSHEQYF
CDR3nt: TGTGCCAGCAGCGAAGCCGGGACAGGGTCGCACGAGCAGTACTTC

d_gene: TRBD2
j_gene: TRBJ2-5
abundance: .
v_gene: TRBV28
CDR3aa: CASSPRILREGSQETQYF
CDR3nt: TGTGCCAGCAGCCCGCGGATTTTGAGGGAGGGGTCCCAAGAGACCCAGTACTTC

d_gene: .
j_gene: TRBJ2-2
abundance: once
v_gene: TRBV7-6
CDR3aa: CATTGRGSEGGELFF
CDR3nt: TGTGCCACAACAGGAAGGGGGAGTGAGGGCGGGGAGCTGTTTTTT